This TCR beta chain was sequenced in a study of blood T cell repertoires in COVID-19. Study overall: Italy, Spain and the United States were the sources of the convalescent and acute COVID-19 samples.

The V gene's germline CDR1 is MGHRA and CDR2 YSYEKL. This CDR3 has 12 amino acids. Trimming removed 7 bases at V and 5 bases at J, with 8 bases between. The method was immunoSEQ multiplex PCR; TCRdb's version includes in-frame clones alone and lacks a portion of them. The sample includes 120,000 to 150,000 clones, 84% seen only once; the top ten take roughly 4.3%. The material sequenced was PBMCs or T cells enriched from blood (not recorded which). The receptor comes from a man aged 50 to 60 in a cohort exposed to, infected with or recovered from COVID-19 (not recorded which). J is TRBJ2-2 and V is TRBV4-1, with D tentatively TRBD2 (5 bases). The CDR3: CASKGGTGELFF. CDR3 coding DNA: TGCGCCAGCAAGGGCGGGACCGGGGAGCTGTTTTTT.